This T cell receptor (beta chain) was captured in a study of regulatory T cells in long-lasting Graves disease. Arm-PCR of CDR3 regions with iRepertoire HTBI primers generated TCR beta libraries. TCRdb processed the multiplex PCR reads anew with MiXCR; each CDR3 protein has one entry. The sample has 450,000 to 700,000 distinct CDR3 sequences, roughly 12% seen once; the top ten hold roughly a tenth. CDR3 size: 12 residues. Trimming cost V 10 bases and J 2 bases, with 12 bases left between them. Germline assignment: CDR1 MNHEY and CDR2 SMNVEV (reference sequence). This clonotype was counted only a few times. The time point was: newly diagnosed GD, antithyroid drugs for less than 3 months. Generation of the TCR library employed RNA extracted from PBMCs. The same specimen was also included in a second study, on T cells in Graves' hyperthyroidism and ophthalmopathy.

This sequence was found in a man younger than 40 with Graves disease. This rearrangement joins TRBV27 to TRBJ2-7, with D perhaps matching TRBD2 (5 bases). The sequences come from peripheral blood mononuclear cells (PBMCs), collected at new diagnosis, from a patient treated with antithyroid drugs. The CDR3 loop is CATEERAYEQYF. The CDR3 DNA is TGTGCCACGGAGGAGAGGGCCTACGAGCAGTACTTC.